Sequencing of this T cell receptor beta chain was carried out in a study of OX40 agonist ivuxolimab in advanced cancers. Generated by immunoSEQ multiplex PCR, the TCRdb table keeps only in-frame clones and is missing some. This sample has approximately 80,000 clones, with about 89% found just once. This CDR3 comprises 13 residues. V gave up 6 bases and J gave up 1 base; unmatched junction bases: 2. Per the germline V gene, CDR1 is SGHTA and CDR2 is FQGNSA. The sequence was collected from an adult with an advanced solid tumor such as melanoma, head and neck, liver or kidney cancer. This sequence joins TRBV7-2 and TRBJ1-1, with TRBD1 matching 7 bases. Source: CD4+ or CD8+ T cells sorted from blood, taken in a trial of the OX40 agonist ivuxolimab. The CDR3 bases are TGTGCCAGCAGTTCAGGGGGGAACACTGAAGCTTTCTTT. Its protein is CASSSGGNTEAFF.